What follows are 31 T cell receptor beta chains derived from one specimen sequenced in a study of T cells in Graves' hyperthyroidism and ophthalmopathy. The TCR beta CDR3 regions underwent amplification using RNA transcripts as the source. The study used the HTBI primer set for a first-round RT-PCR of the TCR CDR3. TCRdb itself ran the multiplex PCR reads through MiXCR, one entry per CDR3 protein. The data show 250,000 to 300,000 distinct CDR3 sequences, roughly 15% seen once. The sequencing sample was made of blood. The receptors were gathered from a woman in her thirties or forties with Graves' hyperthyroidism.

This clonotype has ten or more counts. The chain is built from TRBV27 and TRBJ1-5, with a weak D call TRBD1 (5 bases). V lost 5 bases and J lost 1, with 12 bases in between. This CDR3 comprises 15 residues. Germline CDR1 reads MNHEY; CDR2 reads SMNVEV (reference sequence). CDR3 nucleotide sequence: TGTGCCAGCAGTCCGACCTGGGGGAGCAATCAGCCCCAGCATTTT. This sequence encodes CASSPTWGSNQPQHF.

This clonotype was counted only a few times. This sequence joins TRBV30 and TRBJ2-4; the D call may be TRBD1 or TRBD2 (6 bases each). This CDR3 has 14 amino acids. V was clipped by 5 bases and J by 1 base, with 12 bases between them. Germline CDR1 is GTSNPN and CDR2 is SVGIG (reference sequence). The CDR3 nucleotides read TGTGCCTGGGGGGGGACATCGGCCAAAAACATTCAGTACTTC. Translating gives CAWGGTSAKNIQYF.

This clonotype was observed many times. The CDR3 here is CASSSLRNTIYF. CDR3 DNA: TGTGCCAGCAGTTCGCTTAGAAACACCATATATTTT. The V call is TRBV28, the J call TRBJ1-3; D remains unclear. The CDR3 has 12 residues. Germline V lookup: CDR1 MDHEN, CDR2 SYDVKM. V lost 4 bases, J lost 5 bases, and 6 bases lay in between. Based on the CDR3 plus reference TRBV28 and TRBJ1-3, the full variable domain is DVKVTQSSRYLVKRTGEKVFLECVQDMDHENMFWYRQDPGLGLRLIYFSYDVKMKEKGDIPEGYSVSREKKERFSLILESASTNQTSMYLCASSSLRNTIYFGEGSWLTVV.

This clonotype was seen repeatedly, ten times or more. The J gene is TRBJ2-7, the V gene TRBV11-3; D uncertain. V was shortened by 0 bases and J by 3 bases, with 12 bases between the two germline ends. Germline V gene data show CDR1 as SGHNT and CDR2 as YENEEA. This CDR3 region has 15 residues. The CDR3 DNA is TGTGCCAGCAGCTTAGATGGTTCGGGTTTCTACGAGCAGTACTTC. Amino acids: CASSLDGSGFYEQYF. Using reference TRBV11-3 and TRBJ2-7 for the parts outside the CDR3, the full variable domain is EAGVVQSPRYKIIEKKQPVAFWCNPISGHNTLYWYLQNLGQGPELLIRYENEEAVDDSQLPKDRFSAERLKGVDSTLKIQPAELGDSAVYLCASSLDGSGFYEQYFGPGTRLTVT.

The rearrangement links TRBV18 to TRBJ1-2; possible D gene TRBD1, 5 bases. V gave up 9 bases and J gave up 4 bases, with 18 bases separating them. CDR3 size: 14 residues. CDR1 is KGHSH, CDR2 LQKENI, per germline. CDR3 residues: CASQGTSGGYGYTF. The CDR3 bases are TGTGCCAGTCAGGGTACCTCGGGAGGCTATGGCTACACCTTC. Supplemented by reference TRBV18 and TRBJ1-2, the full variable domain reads NAGVMQNPRHLVRRRGQEARLRCSPMKGHSHVYWYRQLPEEGLKFMVYLQKENIIDESGMPKERFSAEFPKEGPSILRIQQVVRGDSAAYFCASQGTSGGYGYTFGSGTRLTVV.

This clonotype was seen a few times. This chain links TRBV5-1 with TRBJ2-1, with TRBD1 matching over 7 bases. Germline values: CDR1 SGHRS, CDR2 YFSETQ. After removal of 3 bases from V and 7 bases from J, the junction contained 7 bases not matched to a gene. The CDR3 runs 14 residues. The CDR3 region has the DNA TGCGCCAGCAGCTCGGACTCACAGGGGAATGAGCAGTTCTTC. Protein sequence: CASSSDSQGNEQFF.

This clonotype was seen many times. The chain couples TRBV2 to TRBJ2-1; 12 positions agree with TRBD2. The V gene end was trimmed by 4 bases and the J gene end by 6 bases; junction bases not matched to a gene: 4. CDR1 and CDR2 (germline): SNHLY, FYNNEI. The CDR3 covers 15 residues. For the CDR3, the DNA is TGTGCCAGCAGTGCCGGACTAGCGGGACTCAATGAGCAGTTCTTC. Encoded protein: CASSAGLAGLNEQFF.

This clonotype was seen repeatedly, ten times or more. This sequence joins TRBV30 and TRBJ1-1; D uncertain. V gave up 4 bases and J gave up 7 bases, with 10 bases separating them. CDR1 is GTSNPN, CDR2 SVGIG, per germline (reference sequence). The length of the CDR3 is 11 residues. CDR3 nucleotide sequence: TGTGCCTGGATTGGGTCCCATGAAGCTTTCTTT. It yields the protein CAWIGSHEAFF.

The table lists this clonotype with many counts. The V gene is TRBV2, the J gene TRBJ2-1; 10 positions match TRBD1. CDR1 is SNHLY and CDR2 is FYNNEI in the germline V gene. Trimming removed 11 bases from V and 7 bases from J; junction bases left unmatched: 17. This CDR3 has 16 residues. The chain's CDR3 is CASQTGGSILSNEQFF. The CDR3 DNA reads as TGTGCCTCCCAGACAGGGGGCTCGATACTTTCGAATGAGCAGTTCTTC.

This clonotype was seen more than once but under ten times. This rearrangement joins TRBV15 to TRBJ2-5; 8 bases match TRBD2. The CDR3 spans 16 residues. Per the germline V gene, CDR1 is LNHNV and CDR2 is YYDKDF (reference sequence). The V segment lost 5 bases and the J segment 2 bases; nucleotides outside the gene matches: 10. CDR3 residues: CATSGGSGRGQETQYF. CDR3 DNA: TGTGCCACCAGCGGAGGCAGCGGGAGAGGGCAAGAGACCCAGTACTTC.

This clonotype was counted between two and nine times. The CDR3: CASSRLAETYNEQFF. In DNA form, the CDR3 reads TGTGCCAGTAGTAGACTAGCGGAGACGTACAATGAGCAGTTCTTC. The chain is built from TRBV19 and TRBJ2-1; 9 bases line up with TRBD2. Germline loops: CDR1 LNHDA, CDR2 SQIVND (reference sequence). The V and J ends lost 4 bases and 4 bases, in that order; junction bases with no gene match: 5. CDR3 length equals 15 residues.

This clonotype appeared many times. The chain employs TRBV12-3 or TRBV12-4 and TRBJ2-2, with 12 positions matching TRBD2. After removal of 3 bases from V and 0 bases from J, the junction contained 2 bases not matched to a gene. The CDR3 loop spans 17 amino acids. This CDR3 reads CASSFPSGRANTGELFF. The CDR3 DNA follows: TGTGCCAGCAGTTTCCCTAGCGGGAGGGCGAACACCGGGGAGCTGTTTTTT.

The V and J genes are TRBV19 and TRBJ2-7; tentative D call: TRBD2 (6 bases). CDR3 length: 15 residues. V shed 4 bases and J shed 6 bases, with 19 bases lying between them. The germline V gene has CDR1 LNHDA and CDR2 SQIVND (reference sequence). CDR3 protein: CASSRLEDPKGEQYF. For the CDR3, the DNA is TGTGCCAGTAGTAGACTAGAAGATCCCAAAGGCGAGCAGTACTTC.

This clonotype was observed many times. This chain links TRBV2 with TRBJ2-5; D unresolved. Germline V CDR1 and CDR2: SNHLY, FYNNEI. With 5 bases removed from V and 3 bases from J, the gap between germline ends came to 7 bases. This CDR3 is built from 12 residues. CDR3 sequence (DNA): TGTGCCAGCAGTTACACCGAAGAGACCCAGTACTTC. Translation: CASSYTEETQYF.

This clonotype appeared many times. CDR3 in DNA: TGTGCCAGCAGTTTAGGGGCAAATGAAGCTTTCTTT. Its protein is CASSLGANEAFF. The rearrangement links TRBV28 to TRBJ1-1; tentatively, D is TRBD1 (5 bases). The ends were cut back, 2 bases at V and 7 bases at J, with 8 bases in the middle. Germline V lookup: CDR1 MDHEN, CDR2 SYDVKM. The CDR3 contains 12 residues.

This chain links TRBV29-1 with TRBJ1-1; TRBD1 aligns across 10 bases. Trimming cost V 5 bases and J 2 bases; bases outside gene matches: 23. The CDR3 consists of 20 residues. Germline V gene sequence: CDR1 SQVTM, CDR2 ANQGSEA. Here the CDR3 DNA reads TGCAGCGTTCAGACCCTACCCGCCGCCTGGGACAGGGGTTTAAACACTGAAGCTTTCTTT. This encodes CSVQTLPAAWDRGLNTEAFF.

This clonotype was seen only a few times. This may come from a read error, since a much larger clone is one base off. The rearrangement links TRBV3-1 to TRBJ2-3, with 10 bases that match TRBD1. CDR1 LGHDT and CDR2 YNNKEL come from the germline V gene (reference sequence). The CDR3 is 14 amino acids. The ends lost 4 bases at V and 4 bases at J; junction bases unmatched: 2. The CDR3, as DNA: TGTGCCAGCAGCCTCGGGACAGGGGCAGATACGCAGTATTTT. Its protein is CASSLGTGADTQYF.

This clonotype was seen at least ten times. Here the CDR3 reads CASSSQAGIRVGEQFF. CDR3 nucleotide sequence: TGTGCCAGCAGTTCTCAAGCGGGAATTAGGGTCGGGGAGCAGTTCTTC. The rearrangement uses TRBV6-1 and TRBJ2-1, with 7 bases fitting TRBD2. With 5 bases clipped from V and 10 bases from J, the junction kept 17 bases outside the gene matches. Germline V gene data show CDR1 as MNHNS and CDR2 as SASEGT. There are 16 residues in the CDR3.

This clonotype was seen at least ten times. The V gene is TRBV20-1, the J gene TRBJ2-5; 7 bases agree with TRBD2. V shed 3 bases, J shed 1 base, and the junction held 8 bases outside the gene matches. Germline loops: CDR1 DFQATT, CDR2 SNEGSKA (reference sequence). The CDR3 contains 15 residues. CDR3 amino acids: CSASPLGGGQETQYF. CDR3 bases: TGCAGTGCTAGCCCGTTGGGGGGGGGCCAAGAGACCCAGTACTTC.

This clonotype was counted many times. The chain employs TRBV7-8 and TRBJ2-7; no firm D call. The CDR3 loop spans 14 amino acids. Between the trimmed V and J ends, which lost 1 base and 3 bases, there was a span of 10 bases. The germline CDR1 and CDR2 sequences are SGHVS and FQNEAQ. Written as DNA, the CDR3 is TGTGCCAGCAGCTTAGTGGTCCGGAACTACGAGCAGTACTTC. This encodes CASSLVVRNYEQYF.

CDR3 residues: CAIRGGEVEETQYF. The DNA for the CDR3 is TGTGCCATCAGGGGCGGGGAGGTTGAAGAGACCCAGTACTTC. V is TRBV10-3 and J is TRBJ2-5, with TRBD2 as a possible D gene (6 bases). Germline CDR1 is ENHRY and CDR2 is SYGVKD. The CDR3 totals 14 residues. Trimming took 6 bases from V and 3 from J, leaving 14 bases between them.

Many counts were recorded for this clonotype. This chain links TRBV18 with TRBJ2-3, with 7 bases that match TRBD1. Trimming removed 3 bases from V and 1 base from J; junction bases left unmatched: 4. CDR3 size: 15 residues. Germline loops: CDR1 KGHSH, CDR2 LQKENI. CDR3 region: CASSPDRVRTDTQYF. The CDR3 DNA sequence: TGTGCCAGCTCACCCGACAGGGTTCGCACAGATACGCAGTATTTT. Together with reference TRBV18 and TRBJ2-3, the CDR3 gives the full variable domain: NAGVMQNPRHLVRRRGQEARLRCSPMKGHSHVYWYRQLPEEGLKFMVYLQKENIIDESGMPKERFSAEFPKEGPSILRIQQVVRGDSAAYFCASSPDRVRTDTQYFGPGTRLTVL.

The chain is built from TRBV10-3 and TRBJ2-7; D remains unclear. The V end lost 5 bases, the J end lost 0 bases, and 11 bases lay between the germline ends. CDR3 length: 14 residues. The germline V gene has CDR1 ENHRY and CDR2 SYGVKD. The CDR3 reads CAISRSRSSYEQYF. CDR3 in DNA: TGTGCCATCAGTCGGTCCCGGAGCTCCTACGAGCAGTACTTC.

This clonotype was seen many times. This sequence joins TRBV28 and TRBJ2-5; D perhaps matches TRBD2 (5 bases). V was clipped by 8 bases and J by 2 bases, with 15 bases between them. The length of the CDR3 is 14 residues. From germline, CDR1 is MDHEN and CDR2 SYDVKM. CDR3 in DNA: TGTGCCAGCCACGGGATCTCGCGGCAAGAGACCCAGTACTTC. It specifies CASHGISRQETQYF. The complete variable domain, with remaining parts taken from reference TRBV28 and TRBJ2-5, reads DVKVTQSSRYLVKRTGEKVFLECVQDMDHENMFWYRQDPGLGLRLIYFSYDVKMKEKGDIPEGYSVSREKKERFSLILESASTNQTSMYLCASHGISRQETQYFGPGTRLLVL.

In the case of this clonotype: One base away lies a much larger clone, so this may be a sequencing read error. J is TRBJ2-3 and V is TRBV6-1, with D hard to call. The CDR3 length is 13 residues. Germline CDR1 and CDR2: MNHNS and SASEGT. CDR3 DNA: TGTGGCAGCAGTCTCCAGCTCACTAATACGCAGTATTTT. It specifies CGSSLQLTNTQYF.

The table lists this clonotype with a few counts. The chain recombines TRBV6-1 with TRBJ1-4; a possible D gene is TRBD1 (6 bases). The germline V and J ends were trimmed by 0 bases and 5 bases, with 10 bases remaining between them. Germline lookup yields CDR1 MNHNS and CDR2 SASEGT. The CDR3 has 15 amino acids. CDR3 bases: TGTGCCAGCAGTGAAGCTCCAGGGGCGAATGAAAAACTGTTTTTT. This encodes CASSEAPGANEKLFF.

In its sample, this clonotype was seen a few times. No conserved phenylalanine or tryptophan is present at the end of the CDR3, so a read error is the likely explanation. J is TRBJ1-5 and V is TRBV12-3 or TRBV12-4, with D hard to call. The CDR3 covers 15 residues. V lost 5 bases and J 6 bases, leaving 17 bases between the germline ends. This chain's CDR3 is CASSSLQFGFQPQHS. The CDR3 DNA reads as TGTGCCAGCAGTAGTTTACAGTTTGGTTTTCAGCCCCAGCATTCT.

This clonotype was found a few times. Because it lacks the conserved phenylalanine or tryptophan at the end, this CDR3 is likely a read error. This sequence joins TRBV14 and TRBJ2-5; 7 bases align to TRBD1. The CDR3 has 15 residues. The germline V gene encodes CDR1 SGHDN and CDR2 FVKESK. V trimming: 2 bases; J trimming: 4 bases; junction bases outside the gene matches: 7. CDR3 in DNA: TGTGCCAGCAGCCAATTGCAGGGGGTACCAGAGACCCAGTACTCC. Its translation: CASSQLQGVPETQYS.

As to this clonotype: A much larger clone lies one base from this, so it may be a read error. The DNA of the CDR3 is TGTGCCGGCAGCGCCATGACTAGCGGGCTAGGCGATGAGCAGTTCTTC. The encoded protein is CAGSAMTSGLGDEQFF. The chain combines TRBV7-3 with TRBJ2-1, with 10 bases aligning to TRBD2. CDR1 and CDR2 from the germline V gene are SGHTA and FQGTGA. There are 16 residues in the CDR3.

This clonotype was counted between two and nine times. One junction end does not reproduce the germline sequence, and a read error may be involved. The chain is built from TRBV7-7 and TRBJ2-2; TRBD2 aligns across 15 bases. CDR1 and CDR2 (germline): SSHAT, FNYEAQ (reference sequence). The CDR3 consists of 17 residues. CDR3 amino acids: CASSPGLAGGNTGELFF. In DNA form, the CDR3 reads TGTGCTAGCAGCCCGGGACTAGCGGGAGGGAACACCGGGGAGCTGTTTTTT.

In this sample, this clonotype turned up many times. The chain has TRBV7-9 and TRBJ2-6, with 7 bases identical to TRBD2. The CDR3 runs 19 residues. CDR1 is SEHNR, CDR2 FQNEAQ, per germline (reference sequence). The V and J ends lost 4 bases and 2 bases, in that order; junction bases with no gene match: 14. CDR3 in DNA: TGTGCCAGCAGCTCCGAGGCCGGGGGGAGAGGAGCTGGGGCCAACGTCCTGACTTTC. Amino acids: CASSSEAGGRGAGANVLTF.